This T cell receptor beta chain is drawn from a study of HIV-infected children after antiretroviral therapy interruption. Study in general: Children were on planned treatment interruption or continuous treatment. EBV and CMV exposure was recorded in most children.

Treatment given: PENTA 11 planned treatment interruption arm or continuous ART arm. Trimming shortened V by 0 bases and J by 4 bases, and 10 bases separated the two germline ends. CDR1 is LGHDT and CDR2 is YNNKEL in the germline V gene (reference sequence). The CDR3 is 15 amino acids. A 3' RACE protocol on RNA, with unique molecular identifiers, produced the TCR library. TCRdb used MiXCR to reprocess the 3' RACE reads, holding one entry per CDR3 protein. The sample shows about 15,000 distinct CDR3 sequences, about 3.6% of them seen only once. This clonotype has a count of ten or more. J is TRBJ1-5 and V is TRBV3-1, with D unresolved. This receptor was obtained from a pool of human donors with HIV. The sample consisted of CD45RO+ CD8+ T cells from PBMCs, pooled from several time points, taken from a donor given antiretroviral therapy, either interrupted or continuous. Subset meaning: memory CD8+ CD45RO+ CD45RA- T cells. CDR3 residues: CASSQDRTENQPQHF. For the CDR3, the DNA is TGTGCCAGCAGCCAAGATCGAACAGAGAATCAGCCCCAGCATTTT.